Each of the 17 T cell receptor beta chains below was sequenced from the same sample in a study of cytomegalovirus exposure and HLA in healthy donors. Libraries were prepared by immunoSEQ multiplex PCR; TCRdb keeps only in-frame clonotypes and omits some of them. This sample has about 160,000 clones, with 85% to 90% found just once. Sequencing was performed on PBMCs. The receptors come from a woman in her late teens or twenties in good health and CMV-seropositive.

V and J are TRBV29-1 and TRBJ2-1, with TRBD1 matching over 10 bases. This CDR3 comprises 14 residues. Germline values: CDR1 SQVTM, CDR2 ANQGSEA. The V gene end was trimmed by 4 bases and the J gene end by 7 bases; junction bases not matched to a gene: 7. The CDR3 DNA reads as TGCAGCGTTGGGGACAGGGGAGGTGGTAATGAGCAGTTCTTC. It encodes CSVGDRGGGNEQFF.

The chain links TRBV18 to TRBJ2-7; D is undetermined. Germline V gene data show CDR1 as KGHSH and CDR2 as LQKENI. This CDR3 has 12 residues. With 5 bases removed from V and 6 bases from J, the gap between germline ends came to 11 bases. CDR3 DNA: TGTGCCAGCTCAACCGCCCATAGCGAGCAGTACTTC. Its translation: CASSTAHSEQYF.

The chain combines TRBV10-3 with TRBJ2-5; no firm D call. Trimming stripped 0 bases from V and 2 bases from J, with 7 bases between. Germline lookup yields CDR1 ENHRY and CDR2 SYGVKD. The CDR3 loop spans 14 amino acids. CDR3 amino acids: CAISESAIQETQYF. CDR3 DNA sequence: TGTGCCATCAGTGAGTCAGCCATACAAGAGACCCAGTACTTC.

The V and J genes are TRBV19 and TRBJ2-7, with D unresolved. There are 13 residues in the CDR3. Germline V gene data show CDR1 as LNHDA and CDR2 as SQIVND (reference sequence). The germline V and J ends were trimmed by 4 bases and 3 bases, with 10 bases remaining between them. The chain's CDR3 is CASSTDFRYEQYF. CDR3 nucleotide sequence: TGTGCCAGTAGTACAGATTTCCGCTACGAGCAGTACTTC. The complete variable domain, with remaining parts taken from reference TRBV19 and TRBJ2-7, reads DGGITQSPKYLFRKEGQNVTLSCEQNLNHDAMYWYRQDPGQGLRLIYYSQIVNDFQKGDIAEGYSVSREKKESFPLTVTSAQKNPTAFYLCASSTDFRYEQYFGPGTRLTVT.

This chain links TRBV4-3 with TRBJ2-1; 8 nucleotides align to TRBD2. Germline V gene sequence: CDR1 LGHNA, CDR2 YSLEER. The V and J ends lost 0 bases and 10 bases, in that order; junction bases with no gene match: 17. This CDR3 has 18 residues. The CDR3 spells CASSQESSGTRFPWEQFF. CDR3 nucleotides: TGCGCCAGCAGCCAAGAAAGTTCCGGGACTAGGTTTCCGTGGGAGCAGTTCTTC.

This sequence joins TRBV2 and TRBJ2-2; no firm D call. The CDR3 contains 14 residues. CDR1 is SNHLY, CDR2 FYNNEI, per germline. V lost 0 bases and J lost 8, with 10 bases in between. The CDR3 protein is CASSEARRRGELFF. CDR3 bases: TGTGCCAGCAGTGAAGCGCGGAGACGGGGGGAGCTGTTTTTT.

This rearrangement joins TRBV18 to TRBJ1-2, with 7 bases aligning to TRBD1. Germline V CDR1 and CDR2: KGHSH, LQKENI. This CDR3 has 15 amino acids. Trimming took 3 bases from V and 3 from J; bases not matched to a gene: 7. The CDR3 DNA is TGTGCCAGCTCACCCCAAGGGGGCTTGGACTATGGCTACACCTTC. Its protein is CASSPQGGLDYGYTF.

V gene TRBV19 combines with J gene TRBJ2-3; 13 nucleotides match TRBD2. The CDR3 is 14 amino acids. Losses at the gene ends were 8 bases for V and 1 base for J; bases not matched to a gene: 0. Germline V gene data show CDR1 as LNHDA and CDR2 as SQIVND (reference sequence). The CDR3 bases are TGTGCCAGTGGACTAGCGGGAGGCACAGATACGCAGTATTTT. It yields the protein CASGLAGGTDTQYF.

The genes are TRBV5-1 and TRBJ2-5; 8 bases map to TRBD2. Germline CDR1 reads SGHRS; CDR2 reads YFSETQ. The CDR3 loop spans 13 amino acids. V dropped 0 bases and J dropped 10; count of bases not matched to a gene: 5. The CDR3 DNA sequence: TGCGCCAGCAGCTTGGGAGCGGGGGCAGGCCAGTACTTC. It codes for CASSLGAGAGQYF.

The chain joins TRBV18 to TRBJ2-4; D is perhaps TRBD2 (6 bases). Germline loops: CDR1 KGHSH, CDR2 LQKENI. Deletions cut 2 bases from V and 2 bases from J, with 10 bases between. The CDR3 is 15 amino acids. The CDR3 sequence: CASSPERVTKNIQYF. The CDR3 bases are TGTGCCAGCTCACCAGAGCGGGTAACCAAAAACATTCAGTACTTC.

V gene TRBV7-6 combines with J gene TRBJ1-1; unclear D gene. With 1 base removed from V and 1 base from J, the gap between germline ends came to 7 bases. Germline values: CDR1 SGHVS, CDR2 FNYEAQ. This CDR3 is built from 14 residues. Here the CDR3 DNA reads TGTGCCAGCAGCTTAGGCTTGGCGAACACTGAAGCTTTCTTT. It yields the protein CASSLGLANTEAFF. The full variable domain, with the rest looked up from reference TRBV7-6 and TRBJ1-1, is GAGVSQSPRYKVTKRGQDVALRCDPISGHVSLYWYRQALGQGPEFLTYFNYEAQQDKSGLPNDRFSAERPEGSISTLTIQRTEQRDSAMYRCASSLGLANTEAFFGQGTRLTVV.

The chain carries TRBV19 and TRBJ2-7; 9 positions match TRBD1. The CDR3 runs to 12 residues. The germline gives CDR1 LNHDA, CDR2 SQIVND (reference sequence). The trim removed 8 bases at V and 5 bases at J, leaving 4 bases unmatched. The CDR3 DNA sequence: TGTGCCAGTCGGACAGGGGTCGACGAGCAGTACTTC. This codes for CASRTGVDEQYF. Looking up the rest from reference TRBV19 and TRBJ2-7 gives the full variable domain: DGGITQSPKYLFRKEGQNVTLSCEQNLNHDAMYWYRQDPGQGLRLIYYSQIVNDFQKGDIAEGYSVSREKKESFPLTVTSAQKNPTAFYLCASRTGVDEQYFGPGTRLTVT.

This chain uses TRBV27 with TRBJ1-4; possible D gene TRBD1, 6 bases. The length of the CDR3 is 13 residues. Germline values: CDR1 MNHEY, CDR2 SMNVEV (reference sequence). V was trimmed by 3 bases and J by 11 bases, leaving 13 bases between them. CDR3 residues: CASSFLGAAKLFF. In DNA form, the CDR3 reads TGTGCCAGCAGTTTCTTGGGGGCGGCGAAACTGTTTTTT.

The chain carries TRBV7-3 and TRBJ1-1, with D maybe TRBD1 (5 bases). Germline CDR1 and CDR2: SGHTA and FQGTGA. CDR3 length: 12 residues. V was clipped by 4 bases and J by 14 bases, with 17 bases between them. The CDR3 region is CASSSQGRSIFF. In nucleotides, the CDR3 is TGTGCCAGCAGCTCGCAGGGAAGATCGATATTCTTT.

Here the CDR3 reads CASSPSGAFF. DNA for the CDR3: TGTGCCAGCAGCCCGAGCGGAGCTTTCTTT. The V and J genes are TRBV9 and TRBJ1-1; D gene ambiguous. CDR3 length equals 10 residues. Germline V gene data show CDR1 as SGDLS and CDR2 as YYNGEE. Trimming stripped 4 bases from V and 10 bases from J, with 8 bases between.

The chain uses TRBV28 and TRBJ2-7, with 9 bases matching TRBD2. Trimming took 6 bases from V and 4 from J; bases not matched to a gene: 10. The CDR3 contains 15 residues. Germline assignment: CDR1 MDHEN and CDR2 SYDVKM. The DNA for the CDR3 is TGTGCCAGCAGATTGACCGGGACTAGCTCTTACGAGCAGTACTTC. This sequence encodes CASRLTGTSSYEQYF.

In its sample, this clone was seen once. V and J are TRBV5-4 and TRBJ1-2; 8 bases fit TRBD1. This CDR3 is 13 amino acids long. Germline V gene lookup returns CDR1 SGHNT and CDR2 YYREEE (reference sequence). J gave up 14 bases and V 9 bases, and 18 bases lay outside the gene matches. The CDR3 nucleotides are TGTGCCATCTTAGTCACAGGGGGGGCCTCGTTGACCTTC. It yields the protein CAILVTGGASLTF.